Following are 30 T cell receptor beta chains from one sample sequenced in a study of cytomegalovirus exposure and HLA in healthy donors. The PCR was carried out with 60 Vbeta primers and 13 Jbeta primers. The assay was immunoSEQ multiplex PCR, and TCRdb's table has in-frame clones only and misses some. Altogether 150,000 to 200,000 clones are present, roughly 70% being singletons, with the ten largest covering 2.5% to 3.5%. The specimen sequenced was PBMCs. Receptors originate from a male donor in good health and CMV-seronegative.

This chain joins TRBV27 and TRBJ2-5; 7 bases map to TRBD2. The J call is uncertain, as TRBJ2-7 better fits the DNA end. Germline lookup yields CDR1 MNHEY and CDR2 SMNVEV (reference sequence). The CDR3 consists of 15 residues. CDR3 nucleotides: TGTGCCAGCAGTTTCTACGGGGGGTACTCCTACGAGCAGTACTTC. Translated, it gives CASSFYGGYSYEQYF.

J is TRBJ2-2 and V is TRBV19, with unresolved D. The germline V gene has CDR1 LNHDA and CDR2 SQIVND (reference sequence). This CDR3 spans 13 amino acids. V lost 6 bases, J lost 6 bases, and 11 bases lay in between. The CDR3 spells CASSPVSAGELFF. CDR3 coding DNA: TGTGCCAGTAGCCCTGTGAGTGCCGGGGAGCTGTTTTTT.

Comments on this clone: The sample holds other DNA sequences that translate to the same CDR3. The CDR3 nucleotides read TGTGCCAGCAGTTCTCGCTACGAGCAGTACTTC. Protein: CASSSRYEQYF. This sequence joins TRBV28 and TRBJ2-7; D unclear. CDR1 and CDR2 (germline): MDHEN, SYDVKM. V lost 4 bases to trimming and J lost 3 bases, with 4 bases between them. The CDR3 length is 11 residues.

The chain links TRBV2 to TRBJ1-4; 9 nucleotides match TRBD1. In germline, CDR1 is SNHLY, CDR2 FYNNEI. The CDR3 totals 14 residues. J lost 1 base, V lost 6 bases, and 0 bases had no gene match. DNA of the CDR3: TGTGCCAGCAGGGGACAGGGAACTAATGAAAAACTGTTTTTT. It is translated as CASRGQGTNEKLFF. Full variable domain (rest looked up from reference TRBV2 and TRBJ1-4): EPEVTQTPSHQVTQMGQEVILRCVPISNHLYFYWYRQILGQKVEFLVSFYNNEISEKSEIFDDQFSVERPDGSNFTLKIRSTKLEDSAMYFCASRGQGTNEKLFFGSGTQLSVL.

This clone has more than one count but fewer than ten. This chain links TRBV6-1 with TRBJ2-4, with D possibly matching TRBD1 (6 bases). CDR1 MNHNS and CDR2 SASEGT come from the germline V gene. The V end was cut by 6 bases, the J end by 3 bases, with 12 bases between. The CDR3 length is 14 residues. The CDR3 is CASRHRAFKNIQYF. The DNA of the CDR3 is TGTGCCAGCAGGCACAGGGCATTCAAAAACATTCAGTACTTC.

The chain has TRBV5-1 and TRBJ2-5; a weak D match, TRBD1 (6 bases). The CDR3 is 13 residues long. The germline CDR1 and CDR2 sequences are SGHRS and YFSETQ. Trimming took off 1 base at V and 3 bases at J, with 7 bases between the two ends. This CDR3 is CASSLPGEETQYF. The DNA of the CDR3 is TGCGCCAGCAGCTTGCCAGGGGAAGAGACCCAGTACTTC. Supplemented by reference TRBV5-1 and TRBJ2-5, the full variable domain reads KAGVTQTPRYLIKTRGQQVTLSCSPISGHRSVSWYQQTPGQGLQFLFEYFSETQRNKGNFPGRFSGRQFSNSRSEMNVSTLELGDSALYLCASSLPGEETQYFGPGTRLLVL.

J is TRBJ1-1 and V is TRBV5-1; tentative D call: TRBD1 (5 bases). The V end lost 3 bases, the J end lost 2 bases, and 14 bases lay between the germline ends. The germline CDR1 and CDR2 sequences are SGHRS and YFSETQ. The CDR3 has 15 amino acids. CDR3 residues: CASSSPTDGNTEAFF. The CDR3 DNA follows: TGCGCCAGCAGCTCCCCGACAGACGGTAACACTGAAGCTTTCTTT.

The chain has TRBV4-1 and TRBJ1-6; 11 nucleotides agree with TRBD1. Per germline, CDR1 MGHRA and CDR2 YSYEKL. CDR3 size: 21 residues. V shed 2 bases, J shed 3 bases, and the junction held 15 bases outside the gene matches. DNA of the CDR3: TGCGCCAGCAGCCAACTGGTGCTCGGACAGGGGGCGGTTGTCTATAATTCACCCCTCCACTTT. Amino acid sequence: CASSQLVLGQGAVVYNSPLHF.

The chain is built from TRBV28 and TRBJ2-4; 12 nucleotides match TRBD1. The V segment lost 8 bases and the J segment 1 base; nucleotides outside the gene matches: 12. Germline CDR1 MDHEN, CDR2 SYDVKM. The CDR3 covers 18 residues. DNA of the CDR3: TGTGCCAGCGTCCGTCGGTCGGGACAGGGGGCTGCCAAAAACATTCAGTACTTC. Protein: CASVRRSGQGAAKNIQYF.

V usage is TRBV7-8 and J usage is TRBJ2-5; no clear D. The CDR3 length is 12 residues. V gave up 2 bases and J gave up 4 bases, with 5 bases separating them. Germline values: CDR1 SGHVS, CDR2 FQNEAQ. The CDR3 region is CASSLRGETQYF. The CDR3 DNA reads as TGTGCCAGCAGCTTAAGAGGAGAGACCCAGTACTTC. The full variable domain, its missing parts supplied by reference TRBV7-8 and TRBJ2-5, is GAGVSQSPRYKVAKRGQDVALRCDPISGHVSLFWYQQALGQGPEFLTYFQNEAQLDKSGLPSDRFFAERPEGSVSTLKIQRTQQEDSAVYLCASSLRGETQYFGPGTRLLVL.

The chain has TRBV28 and TRBJ1-4; 7 nucleotides align to TRBD1. With 6 bases clipped from V and 7 bases from J, the junction kept 17 bases outside the gene matches. This CDR3 has 17 amino acids. Germline V gene sequence: CDR1 MDHEN, CDR2 SYDVKM. The CDR3 bases are TGTGCCAGCAGGATGGGAGGCAAAACAGGGGTGGGTGAAAAACTGTTTTTT. Protein product: CASRMGGKTGVGEKLFF. Full variable domain (remainder filled in from reference TRBV28 and TRBJ1-4): DVKVTQSSRYLVKRTGEKVFLECVQDMDHENMFWYRQDPGLGLRLIYFSYDVKMKEKGDIPEGYSVSREKKERFSLILESASTNQTSMYLCASRMGGKTGVGEKLFFGSGTQLSVL.

The chain combines TRBV5-1 with TRBJ1-1, with 9 bases lining up with TRBD1. This CDR3 region has 14 residues. Trimming at V came to 1 base and at J to 7 bases, leaving 5 bases not matched to a gene. The germline CDR1 and CDR2 sequences are SGHRS and YFSETQ. The CDR3: CASSLTGGRDEAFF. The CDR3 DNA reads TGCGCCAGCAGCTTGACAGGGGGCCGGGATGAAGCTTTCTTT.

The V call is TRBV19, the J call TRBJ2-7; 8 bases fit TRBD2. The CDR3 totals 15 residues. Trimming cost V 4 bases and J 3 bases; bases outside gene matches: 8. Germline assignment: CDR1 LNHDA and CDR2 SQIVND (reference sequence). CDR3 protein: CASSKGTSGNYEQYF. As DNA, the CDR3 is TGTGCCAGTAGTAAAGGTACTAGCGGCAACTACGAGCAGTACTTC.

V usage is TRBV2 and J usage is TRBJ2-2; tentative D call: TRBD1 (7 bases). V lost 5 bases, J lost 2 bases, and 15 bases lay in between. CDR1 and CDR2 from the germline V gene are SNHLY and FYNNEI. The CDR3 spans 16 residues. The CDR3, as DNA: TGTGCCAGCAGTCGGAGGGGACAGACCAACACCGGGGAGCTGTTTTTT. This encodes CASSRRGQTNTGELFF. Full variable domain (missing parts from reference TRBV2 and TRBJ2-2): EPEVTQTPSHQVTQMGQEVILRCVPISNHLYFYWYRQILGQKVEFLVSFYNNEISEKSEIFDDQFSVERPDGSNFTLKIRSTKLEDSAMYFCASSRRGQTNTGELFFGEGSRLTVL.

This clone showed up just a few times. This chain connects TRBV18 to TRBJ2-7; 9 bases align to TRBD1. This CDR3 has 14 residues. Unmatched junction bases numbered 10, after V lost 8 bases and J lost 5 bases. Germline CDR1 and CDR2: KGHSH and LQKENI. CDR3 sequence reads: CASQRTGGLDEQYF. CDR3 sequence (DNA): TGTGCCAGCCAACGCACAGGGGGCCTGGACGAGCAGTACTTC.

The chain uses TRBV10-3 and TRBJ2-3, with unresolved D. The CDR3 is made up of 16 amino acids. Germline values: CDR1 ENHRY, CDR2 SYGVKD. V lost 0 bases to trimming and J lost 2 bases, with 12 bases between them. CDR3 residues: CAISESIGGYTDTQYF. In DNA, the CDR3 is TGTGCCATCAGTGAGTCGATCGGCGGATACACAGATACGCAGTATTTT.

This chain joins TRBV7-6 and TRBJ2-3; TRBD1 matches at 9 bases. The CDR3 has 15 residues. Germline V lookup: CDR1 SGHVS, CDR2 FNYEAQ. J was trimmed by 10 bases and V by 1 base; bases with no gene match: 9. CDR3 in DNA: TGTGCCAGCAGCTTAGTGCCGGGACAGGGAGGTGCGCAGTATTTT. Translating gives CASSLVPGQGGAQYF. Looking up the rest from reference TRBV7-6 and TRBJ2-3 gives the full variable domain: GAGVSQSPRYKVTKRGQDVALRCDPISGHVSLYWYRQALGQGPEFLTYFNYEAQQDKSGLPNDRFSAERPEGSISTLTIQRTEQRDSAMYRCASSLVPGQGGAQYFGPGTRLTVL.

This chain connects TRBV6-1 to TRBJ2-3, with a weak D call TRBD2 (6 bases). V lost 5 bases and J lost 3, with 9 bases in between. The CDR3 consists of 13 residues. Per germline, CDR1 MNHNS and CDR2 SASEGT. CDR3 nucleotides: TGTGCCAGCAGTTATGGGGGGACAGATACGCAGTATTTT. Protein: CASSYGGTDTQYF.

V gene TRBV15 combines with J gene TRBJ1-3; TRBD1 might be the D (5 bases). The CDR3 loop spans 17 amino acids. Germline assignment: CDR1 LNHNV and CDR2 YYDKDF (reference sequence). V dropped 0 bases and J dropped 1 base, with 13 bases sitting between them. CDR3: CATSRDPAGGSGNTIYF. In nucleotides, the CDR3 is TGTGCCACCAGCAGAGATCCCGCCGGGGGATCTGGAAACACCATATATTTT.

The table lists this clone with a count of one. The chain recombines TRBV28 with TRBJ2-7; D may be TRBD1 (5 bases). The CDR3 is 14 residues long. Germline V gene lookup returns CDR1 MDHEN and CDR2 SYDVKM. V was shortened by 6 bases and J by 2 bases, with 14 bases between the two germline ends. CDR3: CASSGRVLAYEQYF. The CDR3 coding sequence is TGTGCCAGCAGCGGCAGGGTATTAGCCTACGAGCAGTACTTC. Supplemented by reference TRBV28 and TRBJ2-7, the full variable domain reads DVKVTQSSRYLVKRTGEKVFLECVQDMDHENMFWYRQDPGLGLRLIYFSYDVKMKEKGDIPEGYSVSREKKERFSLILESASTNQTSMYLCASSGRVLAYEQYFGPGTRLTVT.

The chain couples TRBV7-9 to TRBJ2-5; a weak D match, TRBD1 (5 bases). Looked up from germline, CDR1 is SEHNR and CDR2 is FQNEAQ (reference sequence). V lost 1 base to trimming and J lost 1 base, with 7 bases between them. This CDR3 spans 14 amino acids. The CDR3 reads CASSLDRIQETQYF. DNA of the CDR3: TGTGCCAGCAGCTTAGACAGGATCCAAGAGACCCAGTACTTC.

The genes are TRBV2 and TRBJ1-1; D is unresolved. Between the trimmed V and J ends, which lost 2 bases and 11 bases, there was a span of 12 bases. The CDR3 sequence is 12 residues long. Germline V lookup: CDR1 SNHLY, CDR2 FYNNEI. CDR3 in amino acids: CASSESGGRAFF. For the CDR3, the DNA is TGTGCCAGCAGTGAAAGCGGTGGGAGGGCTTTCTTT.

This clone was seen a few times. J is TRBJ2-7 and V is TRBV5-4, with 9 bases that match TRBD1. Germline CDR1 SGHNT, CDR2 YYREEE (reference sequence). With V trimmed by 4 bases and J by 2 bases, 4 bases remained unmatched. This CDR3 comprises 14 residues. The CDR3 loop reads CASSIGQGPYEQYF. DNA of the CDR3: TGTGCCAGCAGCATAGGACAGGGGCCCTACGAGCAGTACTTC.

This clone has more than one count but fewer than ten. The chain carries TRBV9 and TRBJ1-1, with 10 bases matching TRBD1. With 3 bases clipped from V and 6 bases from J, the junction kept 11 bases outside the gene matches. The CDR3 is made up of 16 amino acids. Germline-derived CDR1 and CDR2 are SGDLS and YYNGEE. CDR3 amino acids: CASSGGGGQGLAEAFF. CDR3 DNA sequence: TGTGCCAGCAGCGGGGGCGGGGGACAGGGGTTGGCTGAAGCTTTCTTT.

The chain combines TRBV5-4 with TRBJ2-1, with D tentatively TRBD2 (5 bases). The CDR3 length is 14 residues. Trimming pared 9 bases from V and 3 bases from J, leaving 16 bases between. CDR1 is SGHNT and CDR2 is YYREEE in the germline V gene (reference sequence). The CDR3 coding sequence is TGTGCCACCACCCCCCCGGGATACTACAATGAGCAGTTCTTC. It codes for CATTPPGYYNEQFF.

The genes are TRBV19 and TRBJ2-3; D uncertain. CDR1 is LNHDA and CDR2 is SQIVND in the germline V gene (reference sequence). The CDR3 spans 15 residues. V was clipped by 5 bases and J by 3 bases, with 15 bases between them. DNA for the CDR3: TGTGCCAGTAGTGCCCTGGGCCGGCCGACAGATACGCAGTATTTT. Translating it yields CASSALGRPTDTQYF.

The chain couples TRBV6-6 to TRBJ2-3; 13 positions agree with TRBD2. The CDR3 covers 16 residues. Looked up from germline, CDR1 is MNHNY and CDR2 is SVGAGI (reference sequence). The V gene end was trimmed by 5 bases and the J gene end by 5 bases; junction bases not matched to a gene: 7. CDR3 sequence reads: CASSALAGGPGDTQYF. The CDR3 DNA reads as TGTGCCAGCAGTGCACTAGCGGGAGGGCCCGGAGATACGCAGTATTTT.

The chain recombines TRBV28 with TRBJ2-2; no clear D. Germline loops: CDR1 MDHEN, CDR2 SYDVKM. The CDR3 loop spans 14 amino acids. V lost 10 bases to trimming and J lost 2 bases, with 14 bases between them. The CDR3 region has the DNA TGTGCCATCCAGTACACCCTCAACACCGGGGAGCTGTTTTTT. Translation gives CAIQYTLNTGELFF.

The chain links TRBV30 to TRBJ2-6, with TRBD2 as a possible D gene (5 bases). The CDR3 is 15 residues long. The germline CDR1 and CDR2 sequences are GTSNPN and SVGIG (reference sequence). Trimming removed 0 bases at V and 3 bases at J, with 9 bases between. The CDR3 protein is CAWSVRGLGANVLTF. For the CDR3, the DNA is TGTGCCTGGAGTGTACGGGGTCTTGGGGCCAACGTCCTGACTTTC.

The CDR3 loop reads CASSLAGSLAKNIQYF. CDR3 bases: TGTGCCAGCAGCTTAGCTGGTAGTCTAGCCAAAAACATTCAGTACTTC. The chain employs TRBV11-2 and TRBJ2-4; D gene unclear. Trimming pared 1 base from V and 0 bases from J, leaving 10 bases between. There are 16 residues in the CDR3. From germline, CDR1 is SGHAT and CDR2 FQNNGV.